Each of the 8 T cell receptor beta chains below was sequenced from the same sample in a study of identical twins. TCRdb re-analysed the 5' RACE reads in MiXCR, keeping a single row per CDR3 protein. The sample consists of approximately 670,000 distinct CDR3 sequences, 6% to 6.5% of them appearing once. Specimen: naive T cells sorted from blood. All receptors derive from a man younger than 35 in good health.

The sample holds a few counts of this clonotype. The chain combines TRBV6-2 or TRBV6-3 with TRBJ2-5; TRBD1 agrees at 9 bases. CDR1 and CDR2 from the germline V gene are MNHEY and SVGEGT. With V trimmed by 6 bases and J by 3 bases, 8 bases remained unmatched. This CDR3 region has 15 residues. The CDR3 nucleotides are TGTGCCAGCAGCTCCCAGCGGGACAGGGAAGAGACCCAGTACTTC. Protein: CASSSQRDREETQYF.

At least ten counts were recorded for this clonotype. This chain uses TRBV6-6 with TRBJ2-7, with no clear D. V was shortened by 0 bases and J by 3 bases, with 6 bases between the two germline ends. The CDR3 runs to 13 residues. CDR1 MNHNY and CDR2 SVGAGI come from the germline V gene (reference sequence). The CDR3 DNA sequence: TGTGCCAGCAGTTACTCCCAGATCTACGAGCAGTACTTC. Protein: CASSYSQIYEQYF.

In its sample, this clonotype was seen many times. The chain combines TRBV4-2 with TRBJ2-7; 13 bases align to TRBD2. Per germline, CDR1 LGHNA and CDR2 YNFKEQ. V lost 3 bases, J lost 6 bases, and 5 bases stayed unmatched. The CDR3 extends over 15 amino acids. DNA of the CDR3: TGTGCCAGCAGCCAGCCGGGACTAGCGGGAAGCGAGCAGTACTTC. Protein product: CASSQPGLAGSEQYF.

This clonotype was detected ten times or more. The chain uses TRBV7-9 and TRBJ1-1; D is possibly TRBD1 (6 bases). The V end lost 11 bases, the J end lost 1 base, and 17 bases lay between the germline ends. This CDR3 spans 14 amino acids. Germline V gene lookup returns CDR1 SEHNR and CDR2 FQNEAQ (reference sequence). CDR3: CAGRGDDKNTEAFF. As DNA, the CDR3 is TGTGCCGGTAGGGGGGATGACAAGAACACTGAAGCTTTCTTT. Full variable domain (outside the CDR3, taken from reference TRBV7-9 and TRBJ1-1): DTGVSQNPRHKITKRGQNVTFRCDPISEHNRLYWYRQTLGQGPEFLTYFQNEAQLEKSRLLSDRFSAERPKGSFSTLEIQRTEQGDSAMYLCAGRGDDKNTEAFFGQGTRLTVV.

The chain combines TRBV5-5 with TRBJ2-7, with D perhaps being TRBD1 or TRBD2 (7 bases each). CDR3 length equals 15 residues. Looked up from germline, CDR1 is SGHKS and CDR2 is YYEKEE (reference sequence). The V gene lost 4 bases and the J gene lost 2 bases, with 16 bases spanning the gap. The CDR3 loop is CASSPGGGGAYEQYF. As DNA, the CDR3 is TGTGCCAGCAGCCCAGGGGGGGGCGGAGCCTACGAGCAGTACTTC.

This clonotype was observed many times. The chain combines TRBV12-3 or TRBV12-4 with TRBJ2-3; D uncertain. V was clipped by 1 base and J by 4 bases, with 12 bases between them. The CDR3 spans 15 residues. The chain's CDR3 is CASSLEAWEADTQYF. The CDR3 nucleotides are TGTGCCAGCAGTTTAGAAGCCTGGGAAGCAGATACGCAGTATTTT.

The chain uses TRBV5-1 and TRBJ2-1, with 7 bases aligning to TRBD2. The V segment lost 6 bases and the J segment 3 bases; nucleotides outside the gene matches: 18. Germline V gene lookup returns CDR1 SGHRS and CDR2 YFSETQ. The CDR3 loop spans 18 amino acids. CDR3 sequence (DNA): TGCGCCAGCACCCAGTCCACCGGATTGGGGGGGGGCTACAATGAGCAGTTCTTC. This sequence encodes CASTQSTGLGGGYNEQFF.

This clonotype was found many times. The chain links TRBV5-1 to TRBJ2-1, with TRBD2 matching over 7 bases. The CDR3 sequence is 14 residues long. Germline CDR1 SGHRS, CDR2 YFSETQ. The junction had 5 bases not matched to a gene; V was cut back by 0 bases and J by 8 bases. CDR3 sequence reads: CASSLVEGGHEQFF. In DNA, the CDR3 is TGCGCCAGCAGCTTGGTGGAGGGAGGGCATGAGCAGTTCTTC.